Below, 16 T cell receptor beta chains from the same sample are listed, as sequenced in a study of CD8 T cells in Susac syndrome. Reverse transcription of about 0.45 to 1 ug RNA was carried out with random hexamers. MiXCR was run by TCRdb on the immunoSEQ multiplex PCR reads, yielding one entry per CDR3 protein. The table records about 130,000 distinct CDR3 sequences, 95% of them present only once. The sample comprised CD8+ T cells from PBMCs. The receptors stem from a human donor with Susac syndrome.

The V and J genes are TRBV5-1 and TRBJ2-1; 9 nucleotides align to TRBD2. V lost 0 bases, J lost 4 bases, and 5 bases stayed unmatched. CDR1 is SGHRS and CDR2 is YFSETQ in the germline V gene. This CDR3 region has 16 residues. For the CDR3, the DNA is TGCGCCAGCAGCTTGGCTCTAGCGGGGATATACAATGAGCAGTTCTTC. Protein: CASSLALAGIYNEQFF.

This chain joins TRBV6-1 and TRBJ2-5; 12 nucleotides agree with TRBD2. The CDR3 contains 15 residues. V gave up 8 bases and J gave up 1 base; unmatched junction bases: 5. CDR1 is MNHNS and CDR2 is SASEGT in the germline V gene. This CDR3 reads CASCETSGSQETQYF. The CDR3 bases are TGTGCCAGCTGCGAGACTAGCGGGAGCCAAGAGACCCAGTACTTC.

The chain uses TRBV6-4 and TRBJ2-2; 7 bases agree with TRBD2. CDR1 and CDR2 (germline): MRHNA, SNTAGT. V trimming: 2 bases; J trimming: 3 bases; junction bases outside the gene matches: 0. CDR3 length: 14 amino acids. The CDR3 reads CASSDGRDTGELFF. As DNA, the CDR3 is TGTGCCAGCAGTGACGGGAGGGACACCGGGGAGCTGTTTTTT.

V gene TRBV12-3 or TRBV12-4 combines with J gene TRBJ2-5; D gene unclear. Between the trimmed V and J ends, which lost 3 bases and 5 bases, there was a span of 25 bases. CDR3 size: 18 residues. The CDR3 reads CASSLGEYGQPPLETQYF. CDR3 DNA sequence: TGTGCCAGCAGTTTGGGCGAGTACGGTCAGCCTCCCTTGGAGACCCAGTACTTC.

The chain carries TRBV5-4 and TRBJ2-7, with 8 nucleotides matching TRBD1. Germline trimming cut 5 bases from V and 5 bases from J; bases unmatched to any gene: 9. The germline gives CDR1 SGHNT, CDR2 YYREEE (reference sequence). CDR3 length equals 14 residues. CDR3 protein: CASSWPGGQNEQYF. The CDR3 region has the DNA TGTGCCAGCAGTTGGCCAGGGGGCCAAAACGAGCAGTACTTC.

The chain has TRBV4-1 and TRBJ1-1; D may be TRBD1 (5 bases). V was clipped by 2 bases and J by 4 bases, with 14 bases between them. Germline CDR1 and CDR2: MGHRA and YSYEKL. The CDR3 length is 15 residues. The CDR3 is CASSQFGGRGTEAFF. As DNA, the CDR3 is TGCGCCAGCAGCCAATTCGGAGGGAGGGGCACTGAAGCTTTCTTT.

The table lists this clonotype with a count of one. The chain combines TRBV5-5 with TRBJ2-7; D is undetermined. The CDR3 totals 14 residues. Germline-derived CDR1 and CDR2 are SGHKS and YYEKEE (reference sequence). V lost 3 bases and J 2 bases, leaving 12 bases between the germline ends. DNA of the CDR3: TGTGCCAGCAGCTGGTGGGGATCGGCCTACGAGCAGTACTTC. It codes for CASSWWGSAYEQYF.

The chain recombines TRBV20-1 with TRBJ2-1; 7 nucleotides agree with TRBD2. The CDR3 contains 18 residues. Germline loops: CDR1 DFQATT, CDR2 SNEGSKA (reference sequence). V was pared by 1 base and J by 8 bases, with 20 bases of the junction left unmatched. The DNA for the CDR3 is TGCAGTGCTAGAGGTTACAGCGGGGCTCCCTTCACGAGCGATGAGCAGTTCTTC. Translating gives CSARGYSGAPFTSDEQFF.

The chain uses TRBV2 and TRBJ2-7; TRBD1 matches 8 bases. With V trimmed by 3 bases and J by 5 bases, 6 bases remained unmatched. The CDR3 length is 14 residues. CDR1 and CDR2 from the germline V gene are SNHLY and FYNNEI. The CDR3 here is CASSDPRTGNEQYF. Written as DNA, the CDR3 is TGTGCCAGCAGTGATCCTAGGACAGGGAACGAGCAGTACTTC.

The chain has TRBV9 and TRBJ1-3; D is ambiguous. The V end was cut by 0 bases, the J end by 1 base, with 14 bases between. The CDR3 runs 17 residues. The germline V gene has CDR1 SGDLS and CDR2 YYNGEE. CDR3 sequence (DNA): TGTGCCAGCAGCGTAGATGTGACCCCCTCGTCTGGAAACACCATATATTTT. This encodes CASSVDVTPSSGNTIYF.

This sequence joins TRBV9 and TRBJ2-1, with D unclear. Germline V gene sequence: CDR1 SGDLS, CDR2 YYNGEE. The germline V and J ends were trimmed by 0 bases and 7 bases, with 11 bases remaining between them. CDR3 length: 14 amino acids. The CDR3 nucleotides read TGTGCCAGCAGCGTAGAAGGCTGGGCTAATGAGCAGTTCTTC. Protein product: CASSVEGWANEQFF. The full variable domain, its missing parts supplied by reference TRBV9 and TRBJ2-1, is DSGVTQTPKHLITATGQRVTLRCSPRSGDLSVYWYQQSLDQGLQFLIQYYNGEERAKGNILERFSAQQFPDLHSELNLSSLELGDSALYFCASSVEGWANEQFFGPGTRLTVL.

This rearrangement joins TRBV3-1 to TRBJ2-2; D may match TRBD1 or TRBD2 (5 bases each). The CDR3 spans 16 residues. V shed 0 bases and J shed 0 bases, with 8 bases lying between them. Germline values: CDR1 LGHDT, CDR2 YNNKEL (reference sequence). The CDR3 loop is CASSQDWGPNTGELFF. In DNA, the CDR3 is TGTGCCAGCAGCCAAGACTGGGGACCGAACACCGGGGAGCTGTTTTTT.

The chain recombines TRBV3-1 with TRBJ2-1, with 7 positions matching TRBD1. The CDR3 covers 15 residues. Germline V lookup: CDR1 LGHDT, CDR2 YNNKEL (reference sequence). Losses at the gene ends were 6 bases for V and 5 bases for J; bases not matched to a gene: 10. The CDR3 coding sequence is TGTGCCAGCAGGCTGACAGGGTCCCTGGACAATGAGCAGTTCTTC. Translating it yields CASRLTGSLDNEQFF.

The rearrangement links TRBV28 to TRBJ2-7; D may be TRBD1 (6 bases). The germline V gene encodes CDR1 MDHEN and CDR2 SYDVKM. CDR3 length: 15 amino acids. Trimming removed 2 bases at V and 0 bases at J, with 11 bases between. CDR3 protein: CASSLSRDTSYEQYF. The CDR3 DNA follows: TGTGCCAGCAGTTTAAGCCGGGACACCTCCTACGAGCAGTACTTC.

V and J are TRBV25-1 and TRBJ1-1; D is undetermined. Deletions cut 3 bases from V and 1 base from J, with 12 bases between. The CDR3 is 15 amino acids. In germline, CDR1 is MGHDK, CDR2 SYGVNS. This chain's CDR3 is CASSDSRQTNTEAFF. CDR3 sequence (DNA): TGTGCCAGCAGTGATTCCAGGCAGACGAACACTGAAGCTTTCTTT.

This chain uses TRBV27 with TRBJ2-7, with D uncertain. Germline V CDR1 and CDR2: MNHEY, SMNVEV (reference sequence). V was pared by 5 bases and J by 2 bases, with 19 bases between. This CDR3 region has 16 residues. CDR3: CASSPGLVGPTYEQYF. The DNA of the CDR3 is TGTGCCAGCAGTCCGGGTCTGGTCGGGCCAACCTACGAGCAGTACTTC.